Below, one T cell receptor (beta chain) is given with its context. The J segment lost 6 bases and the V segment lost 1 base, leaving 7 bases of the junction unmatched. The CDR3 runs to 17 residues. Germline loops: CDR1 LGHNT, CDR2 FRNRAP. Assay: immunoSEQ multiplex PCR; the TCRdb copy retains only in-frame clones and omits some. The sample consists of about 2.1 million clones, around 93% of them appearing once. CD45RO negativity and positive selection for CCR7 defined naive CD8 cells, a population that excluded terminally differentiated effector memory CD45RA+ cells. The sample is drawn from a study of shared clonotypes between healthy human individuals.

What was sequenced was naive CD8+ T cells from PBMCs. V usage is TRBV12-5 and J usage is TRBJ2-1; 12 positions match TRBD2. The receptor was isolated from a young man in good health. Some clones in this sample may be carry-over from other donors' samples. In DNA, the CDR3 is TGTGCTAGTGGTTTGGGCGATACTAGCGGGAGGATCAATGAGCAGTTCTTC. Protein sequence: CASGLGDTSGRINEQFF.